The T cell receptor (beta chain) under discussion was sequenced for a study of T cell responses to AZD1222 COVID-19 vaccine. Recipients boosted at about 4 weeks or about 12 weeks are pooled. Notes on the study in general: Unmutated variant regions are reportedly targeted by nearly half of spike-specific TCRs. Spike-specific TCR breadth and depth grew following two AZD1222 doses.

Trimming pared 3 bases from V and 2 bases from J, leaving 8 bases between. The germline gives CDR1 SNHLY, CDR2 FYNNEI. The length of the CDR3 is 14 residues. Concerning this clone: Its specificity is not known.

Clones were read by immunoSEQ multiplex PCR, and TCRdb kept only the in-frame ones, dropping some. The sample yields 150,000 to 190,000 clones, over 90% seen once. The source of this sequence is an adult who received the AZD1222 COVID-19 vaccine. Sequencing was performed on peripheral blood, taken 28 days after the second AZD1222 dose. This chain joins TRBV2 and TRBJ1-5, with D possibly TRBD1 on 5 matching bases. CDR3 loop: CASSDAGGNQPQHF. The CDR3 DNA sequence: TGTGCCAGCAGTGACGCGGGGGGCAATCAGCCCCAGCATTTT.